This record covers a single T cell receptor beta chain. What it binds is not known. Relative to the germline gene, one junction end is altered; a read error may explain this. This CDR3 contains 13 residues. The germline gives CDR1 DFQATT, CDR2 SNEGSKA (reference sequence). These data are taken from a study of molecular identifiers for immune sequencing clone quantification. Regarding the study as a whole: Among about a million naive cells, spiked Jurkat TCR RNA from a single cell was reportedly detectable. Clones that exceeded 20 RNA copies held over 99% of effector molecules, yet under 1% in naive cells.

With listed TCR primers and previously described methods, bulk TCR libraries were prepared. MiXCR was run by TCRdb on the PCR reads, yielding one entry per CDR3 protein. The repertoire holds hundreds of thousands of distinct CDR3 sequences, with roughly 24% as singletons. The sequence derives from a human donor in good health. Some libraries in this study had Jurkat cell RNA spiked in. The rearrangement links TRBV20-1 to TRBJ1-2, with a possible D match to TRBD1 (5 bases). Sequences were obtained from naive CD8+ T cells from blood, with Jurkat cell RNA spiked in. Indicated subset: FACS-sorted CD8+CD4-CCR7+CD45RA+ naive T cells. CDR3 amino acids: CSASGRERYGHTF. Here the CDR3 DNA reads TGCAGTGCTAGCGGCAGGGAACGCTATGGCCACACCTTC.